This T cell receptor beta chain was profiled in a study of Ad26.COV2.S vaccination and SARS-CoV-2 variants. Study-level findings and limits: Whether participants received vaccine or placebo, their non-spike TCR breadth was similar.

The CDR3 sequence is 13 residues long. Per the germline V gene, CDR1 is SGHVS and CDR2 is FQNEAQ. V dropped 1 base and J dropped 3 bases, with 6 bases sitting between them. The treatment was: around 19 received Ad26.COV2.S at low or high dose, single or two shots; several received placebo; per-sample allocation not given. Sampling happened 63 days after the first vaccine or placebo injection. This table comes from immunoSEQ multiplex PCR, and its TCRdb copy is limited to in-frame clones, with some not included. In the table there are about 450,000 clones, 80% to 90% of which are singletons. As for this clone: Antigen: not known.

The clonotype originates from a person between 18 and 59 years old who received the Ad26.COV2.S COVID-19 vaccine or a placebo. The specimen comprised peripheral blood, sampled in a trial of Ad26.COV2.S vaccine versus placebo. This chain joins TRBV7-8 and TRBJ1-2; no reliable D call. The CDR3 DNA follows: TGTGCCAGCAGCTTAGACCAGGACTATGGCTACACCTTC. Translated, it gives CASSLDQDYGYTF. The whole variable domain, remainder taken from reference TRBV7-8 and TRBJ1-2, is GAGVSQSPRYKVAKRGQDVALRCDPISGHVSLFWYQQALGQGPEFLTYFQNEAQLDKSGLPSDRFFAERPEGSVSTLKIQRTQQEDSAVYLCASSLDQDYGYTFGSGTRLTVV.